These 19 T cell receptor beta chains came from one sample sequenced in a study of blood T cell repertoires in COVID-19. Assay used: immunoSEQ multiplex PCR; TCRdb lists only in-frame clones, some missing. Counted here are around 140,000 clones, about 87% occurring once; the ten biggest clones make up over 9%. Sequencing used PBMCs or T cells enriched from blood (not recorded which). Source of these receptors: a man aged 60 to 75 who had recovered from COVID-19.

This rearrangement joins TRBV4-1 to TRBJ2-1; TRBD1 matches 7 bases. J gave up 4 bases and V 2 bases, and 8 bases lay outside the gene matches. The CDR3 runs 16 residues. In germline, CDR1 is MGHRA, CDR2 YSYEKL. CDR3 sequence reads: CASSQSRGGVYNEQFF. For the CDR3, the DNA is TGCGCCAGCAGCCAATCCAGAGGGGGCGTTTACAATGAGCAGTTCTTC.

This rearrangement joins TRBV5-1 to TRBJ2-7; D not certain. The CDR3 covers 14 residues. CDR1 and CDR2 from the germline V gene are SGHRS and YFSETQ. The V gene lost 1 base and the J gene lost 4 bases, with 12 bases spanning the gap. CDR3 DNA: TGCGCCAGCAGCTTGTTTAGCCAGCCATACGAGCAGTACTTC. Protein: CASSLFSQPYEQYF.

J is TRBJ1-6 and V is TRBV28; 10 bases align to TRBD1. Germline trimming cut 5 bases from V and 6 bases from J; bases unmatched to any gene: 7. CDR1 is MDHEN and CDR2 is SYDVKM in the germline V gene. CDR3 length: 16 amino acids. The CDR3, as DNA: TGTGCCAGCAGTCCCGACAGGGGGCTAGGTAATTCACCCCTCCACTTT. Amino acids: CASSPDRGLGNSPLHF.

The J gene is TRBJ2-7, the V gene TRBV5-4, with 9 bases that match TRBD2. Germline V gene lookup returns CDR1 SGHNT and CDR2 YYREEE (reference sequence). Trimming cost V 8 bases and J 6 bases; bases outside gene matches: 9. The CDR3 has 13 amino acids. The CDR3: CASGGLAGSEQYF. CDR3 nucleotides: TGTGCCAGTGGGGGGCTAGCGGGATCCGAGCAGTACTTC.

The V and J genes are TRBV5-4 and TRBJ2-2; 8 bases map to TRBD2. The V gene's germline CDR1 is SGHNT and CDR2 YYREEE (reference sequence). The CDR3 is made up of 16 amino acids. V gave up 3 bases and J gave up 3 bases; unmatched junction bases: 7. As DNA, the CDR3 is TGTGCCAGCAGCTCTGCCTTGCGGGGGGACACCGGGGAGCTGTTTTTT. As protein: CASSSALRGDTGELFF. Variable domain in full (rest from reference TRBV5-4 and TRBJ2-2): ETGVTQSPTHLIKTRGQQVTLRCSSQSGHNTVSWYQQALGQGPQFIFQYYREEENGRGNFPPRFSGLQFPNYSSELNVNALELDDSALYLCASSSALRGDTGELFFGEGSRLTVL.

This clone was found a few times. The CDR3 protein is CASTGQEFGTEAFF. In DNA, the CDR3 is TGTGCCAGCACGGGACAGGAGTTCGGCACTGAAGCTTTCTTT. This chain connects TRBV25-1 to TRBJ1-1; 8 bases match TRBD1. V lost 7 bases, J lost 4 bases, and 8 bases stayed unmatched. Looked up from germline, CDR1 is MGHDK and CDR2 is SYGVNS. The CDR3 is 14 amino acids.

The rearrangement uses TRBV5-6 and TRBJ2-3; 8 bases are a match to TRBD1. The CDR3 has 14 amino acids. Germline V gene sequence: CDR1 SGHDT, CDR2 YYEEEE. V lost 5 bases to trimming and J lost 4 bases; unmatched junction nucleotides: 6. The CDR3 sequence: CASRPGGAADTQYF. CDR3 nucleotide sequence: TGTGCCAGCAGGCCAGGGGGCGCGGCAGATACGCAGTATTTT.

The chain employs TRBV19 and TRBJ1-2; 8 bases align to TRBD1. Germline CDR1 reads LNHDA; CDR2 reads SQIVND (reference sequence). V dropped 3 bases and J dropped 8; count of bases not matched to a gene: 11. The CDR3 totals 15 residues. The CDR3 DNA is TGTGCCAGTAGTATCCCTGGGACAGGTTCCCGGGGCTACACCTTC. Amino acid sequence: CASSIPGTGSRGYTF.

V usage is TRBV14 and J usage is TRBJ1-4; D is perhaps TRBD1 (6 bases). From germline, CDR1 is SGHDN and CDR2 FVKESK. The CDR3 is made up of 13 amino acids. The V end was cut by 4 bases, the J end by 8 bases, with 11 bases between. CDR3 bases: TGTGCCAGCAGCCGGGGAGGGGGGGAAAAACTGTTTTTT. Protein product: CASSRGGGEKLFF. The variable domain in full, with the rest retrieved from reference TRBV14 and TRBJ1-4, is EAGVTQFPSHSVIEKGQTVTLRCDPISGHDNLYWYRRVMGKEIKFLLHFVKESKQDESGMPNNRFLAERTGGTYSTLKVQPAELEDSGVYFCASSRGGGEKLFFGSGTQLSVL.

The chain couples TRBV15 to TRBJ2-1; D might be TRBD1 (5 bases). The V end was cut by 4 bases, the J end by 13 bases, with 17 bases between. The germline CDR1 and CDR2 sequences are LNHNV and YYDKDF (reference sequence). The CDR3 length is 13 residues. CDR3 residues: CATSTKTRANQFF. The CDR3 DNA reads TGTGCCACCAGCACTAAGACCAGGGCCAACCAGTTCTTC.

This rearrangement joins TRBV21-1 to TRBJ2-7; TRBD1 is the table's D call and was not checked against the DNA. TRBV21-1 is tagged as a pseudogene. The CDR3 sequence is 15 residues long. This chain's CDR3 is CASSARIGEHYEQYF. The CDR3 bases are TGTGCCAGCAGCGCTCGGATAGGGGAACACTACGAGCAGTACTTC.

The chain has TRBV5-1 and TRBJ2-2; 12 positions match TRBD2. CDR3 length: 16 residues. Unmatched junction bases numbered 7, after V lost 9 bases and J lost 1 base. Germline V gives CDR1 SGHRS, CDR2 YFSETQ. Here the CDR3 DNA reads TGCGCCACCCAGCGGACTAGCGGGGTGAACACCGGGGAGCTGTTTTTT. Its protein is CATQRTSGVNTGELFF.

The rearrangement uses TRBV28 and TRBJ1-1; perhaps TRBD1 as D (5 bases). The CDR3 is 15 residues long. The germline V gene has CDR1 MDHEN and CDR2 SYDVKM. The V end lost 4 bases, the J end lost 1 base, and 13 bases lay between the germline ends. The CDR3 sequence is CASSYLLGGNTEAFF. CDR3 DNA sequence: TGTGCCAGCAGTTACCTCCTGGGGGGGAACACTGAAGCTTTCTTT.

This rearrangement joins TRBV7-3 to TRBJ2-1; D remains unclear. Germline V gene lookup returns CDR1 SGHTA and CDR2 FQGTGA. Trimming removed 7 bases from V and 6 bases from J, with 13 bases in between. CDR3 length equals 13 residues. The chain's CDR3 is CASTIAVGNEQFF. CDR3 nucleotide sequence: TGTGCCAGCACCATAGCAGTGGGCAATGAGCAGTTCTTC.

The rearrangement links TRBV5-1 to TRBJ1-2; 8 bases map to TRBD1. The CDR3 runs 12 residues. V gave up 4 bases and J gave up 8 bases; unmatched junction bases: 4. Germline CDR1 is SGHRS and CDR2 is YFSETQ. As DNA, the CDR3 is TGCGCCAGCAGCCGGACAGGGTTGGGCTACACCTTC. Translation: CASSRTGLGYTF.

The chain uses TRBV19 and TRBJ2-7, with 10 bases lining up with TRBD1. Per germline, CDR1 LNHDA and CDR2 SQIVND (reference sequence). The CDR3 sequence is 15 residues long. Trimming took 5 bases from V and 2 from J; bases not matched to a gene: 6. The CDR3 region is CASSPRTGGTYEQYF. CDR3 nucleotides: TGTGCCAGTAGTCCCCGGACAGGGGGGACCTACGAGCAGTACTTC. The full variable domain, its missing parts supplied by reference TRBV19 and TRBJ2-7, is DGGITQSPKYLFRKEGQNVTLSCEQNLNHDAMYWYRQDPGQGLRLIYYSQIVNDFQKGDIAEGYSVSREKKESFPLTVTSAQKNPTAFYLCASSPRTGGTYEQYFGPGTRLTVT.

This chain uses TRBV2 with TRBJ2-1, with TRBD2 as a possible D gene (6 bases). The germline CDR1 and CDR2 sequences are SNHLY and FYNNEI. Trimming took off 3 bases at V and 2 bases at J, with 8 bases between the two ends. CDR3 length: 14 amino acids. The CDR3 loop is CASSDLATYNEQFF. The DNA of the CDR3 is TGTGCCAGCAGTGACCTAGCGACCTACAATGAGCAGTTCTTC.

This CDR3 is CARGGQRSNQPQHF. The CDR3 nucleotides read TGTGCCAGGGGGGGGCAGCGCAGTAATCAGCCCCAGCATTTT. V usage is TRBV28 and J usage is TRBJ1-5, with TRBD1 as a possible D gene (6 bases). Looked up from germline, CDR1 is MDHEN and CDR2 is SYDVKM. The CDR3 covers 14 residues. Trimming pared 9 bases from V and 4 bases from J, leaving 16 bases between.

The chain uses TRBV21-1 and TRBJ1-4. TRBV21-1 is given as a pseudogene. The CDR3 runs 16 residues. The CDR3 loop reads CAIEPGGNSTNEKLFF. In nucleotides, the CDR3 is TGTGCCATCGAGCCGGGGGGGAACTCAACTAATGAAAAACTGTTTTTT.